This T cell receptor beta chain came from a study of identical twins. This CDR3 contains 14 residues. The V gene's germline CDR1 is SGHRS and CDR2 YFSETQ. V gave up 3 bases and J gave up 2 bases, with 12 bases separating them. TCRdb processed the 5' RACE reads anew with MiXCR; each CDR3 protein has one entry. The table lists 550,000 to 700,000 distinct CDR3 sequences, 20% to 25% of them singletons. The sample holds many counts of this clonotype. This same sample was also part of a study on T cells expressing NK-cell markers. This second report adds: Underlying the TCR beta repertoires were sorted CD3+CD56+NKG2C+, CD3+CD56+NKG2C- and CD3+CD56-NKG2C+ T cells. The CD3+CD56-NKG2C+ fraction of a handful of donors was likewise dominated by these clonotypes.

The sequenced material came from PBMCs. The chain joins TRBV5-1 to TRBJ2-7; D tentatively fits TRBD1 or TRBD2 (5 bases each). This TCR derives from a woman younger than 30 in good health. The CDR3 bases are TGCGCCAGCAGCTCCGGGACGAGACCCTACGAGCAGTACTTC. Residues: CASSSGTRPYEQYF.